This is a list of T cell receptor beta chains from one sample in a study of shared clonotypes between healthy human individuals. Repertoires were generated with immunoSEQ multiplex PCR, while TCRdb's copy carries only in-frame clones and drops some. Of 2.5 million or so clones listed, approximately 94% were seen once; the top ten hold over 0.12%. The sequenced sample consisted of naive CD4+ T cells sorted from blood. Source of these receptors: a man between 18 and 35 years old in good health. The CDR3 runs from the conserved cysteine through the conserved F or W. The order of the fields is D gene, V gene, J gene, clone size, CDR3 DNA, CDR3 protein. A D gene is named only where the DNA matches it firmly. Size values are once, few and many counts, or a class for expanded clones, and some rows have none.

TRBD1	TRBV5-1	TRBJ2-2	NA	TGCGCCAGCAGCTTCCGGACAGGGAATAGTGGCGGGGAGCTGTTTTTT	CASSFRTGNSGGELFF
NA	TRBV6-5	TRBJ1-1	NA	TGTGCCAGCAGCCCCCTCGAGACTGAAGCTTTCTTT	CASSPLETEAFF
NA	TRBV30	TRBJ1-5	NA	TGTGCCTGGAGTGTAGGGAGCAATCAGCCCCAGCATTTT	CAWSVGSNQPQHF
NA	TRBV5-1	TRBJ1-2	NA	TGCGCCAGCAGCTTGGTCACAACAAACTATGGCTACACCTTC	CASSLVTTNYGYTF
NA	TRBV18	TRBJ2-2	NA	TGTGCCAGCTCACCACAGGCAGGGCCGAACACCGGGGAGCTGTTTTTT	CASSPQAGPNTGELFF
TRBD2	TRBV4-1	TRBJ2-7	NA	TGCGCCAGCAGCCAAGAGACGTCTAGCGGGACGGGTGTAGAGCAGTACTTC	CASSQETSSGTGVEQYF
TRBD2	TRBV10-3	TRBJ2-1	NA	TGTGCCATCAGTGTATCACTAGCGGGAGAAGGTGAGCAGTTCTTC	CAISVSLAGEGEQFF
NA	TRBV5-1	TRBJ2-1	NA	TGCGCCAGCAGCTTGTACTCTAAGGACAATGAGCAGTTCTTC	CASSLYSKDNEQFF
NA	TRBV27	TRBJ1-1	NA	TGTGCCAGCAGTTTAAGAGGCAGCCGGAACACTGAAGCTTTCTTT	CASSLRGSRNTEAFF
TRBD1	TRBV5-1	TRBJ2-1	NA	TGCGCCAGCAGCTTGGTCTCGGGGACAGGGTCAAGTGAGCAGTTCTTC	CASSLVSGTGSSEQFF
NA	TRBV5-1	TRBJ2-7	NA	TGCGCCAGCAGCCCTTTCTCGACAGCCGAGCAGTACTTC	CASSPFSTAEQYF
TRBD2	TRBV15	TRBJ2-5	NA	TGTGCCACCAGGCGGGAGGGTAGTTGGGTACAGTACTTC	CATRREGSWVQYF
NA	TRBV10-3	TRBJ1-2	NA	TGTGCCATCAGTGGAGGCGTTCAGCCTAACTATGGCTACACCTTC	CAISGGVQPNYGYTF
TRBD2	TRBV7-9	TRBJ2-3	NA	TGTGCCAGCAGCTTAGGCGGGGGGGTCACAGATACGCAGTATTTT	CASSLGGGVTDTQYF
TRBD1	TRBV4-1	TRBJ1-2	NA	TGCGCCAGCAGCCAAGATACAGGGGTCTATGGCTACACCTTC	CASSQDTGVYGYTF
NA	TRBV6-5	TRBJ2-1	NA	TGTGCCAGCAGTGCCCGGGTTTCAAACAATGAGCAGTTCTTC	CASSARVSNNEQFF
TRBD2	TRBV19	TRBJ2-5	NA	TGTGCCAGTAGCGGGGTTGGCGGGGGAGGCAGAGAGACCCAGTACTTC	CASSGVGGGGRETQYF
NA	TRBV10-1	TRBJ2-7	NA	TGCGCCAGCAGTGCTACAATCCCTGACGAGCAGTACTTC	CASSATIPDEQYF
NA	TRBV19	TRBJ1-1	NA	TGTGCCAGTAGTACGACTGTGAACACTGAAGCTTTCTTT	CASSTTVNTEAFF
TRBD2	TRBV7-2	TRBJ2-1	NA	TGTGCCAGCAGCGTAGCGGGAGTCCTCAATGAGCAGTTCTTC	CASSVAGVLNEQFF
NA	TRBV10-1	TRBJ1-5	NA	TGCGCCAGCAGTGACTGGCGGCCCCTTCGGCCCCAGCATTTT	CASSDWRPLRPQHF
NA	TRBV7-2	TRBJ1-1	NA	TGTGCCAGCAGCTTAACAGGGAGGAACACTGAAGCTTTCTTT	CASSLTGRNTEAFF
NA	TRBV29-1	TRBJ1-6	NA	TGCAGCGTTGCGATCCCGGGGCAGGGGCATAATTCACCCCTCCACTTT	CSVAIPGQGHNSPLHF
NA	TRBV5-4	TRBJ2-6	NA	TGTGCCAGCAGCCCGGATTTTTCTGGGGCCAACGTCCTGACTTTC	CASSPDFSGANVLTF
NA	TRBV28	TRBJ1-5	NA	TGTGCCAGCAGTTCAACGACGGTCTATAGCAATCAGCCCCAGCATTTT	CASSSTTVYSNQPQHF
TRBD1	TRBV5-1	TRBJ2-5	NA	TGCGCCAGCAGCGCGTCCGGGACAGGGGTCGAGACCCAGTACTTC	CASSASGTGVETQYF
NA	TRBV10-3	TRBJ2-3	NA	TGTGCCACCAAACCCACGGGGCTAGCCGGAGATACGCAGTATTTT	CATKPTGLAGDTQYF
NA	TRBV18	TRBJ1-2	NA	TGTGCCAGCTCACTTGCTGACGGAAACTATGGCTACACCTTC	CASSLADGNYGYTF
TRBD1	TRBV10-1	TRBJ2-2	NA	TGCGCCAGCAGTGCCGGGACAGCGAACACCGGGGAGCTGTTTTTT	CASSAGTANTGELFF
TRBD1	TRBV14	TRBJ2-5	NA	TGTGCCAGCAGCCAGGAGGGACAGGGAAGGAGGGAGACCCAGTACTTC	CASSQEGQGRRETQYF
TRBD2	TRBV6-5	TRBJ2-1	NA	TGTGCCAGCAGTTACTCGAGTCCCGGGACTAGCTATGAGCAGTTCTTC	CASSYSSPGTSYEQFF
NA	TRBV27	TRBJ2-7	once	TGTGCCAGCAGTCCCCCGGGAGCACCGTACCAGTACTTC	CASSPPGAPYQYF
NA	TRBV11-2	TRBJ1-1	once	TGTGCCAGCAGCTTAGATCTGGGGAACACTGAAGCTTTCTTT	CASSLDLGNTEAFF
NA	TRBV6-1	TRBJ2-7	NA	TGTGCCAGCAGTAAAGACACAAGCTACGAGCAGTACTTC	CASSKDTSYEQYF
TRBD1	TRBV4-1	TRBJ2-7	NA	TGCGCCAGCAGCCAAGGCCCCAAACGGGACAGCCACTACGAGCAGTACTTC	CASSQGPKRDSHYEQYF
TRBD1	TRBV7-2	TRBJ1-5	NA	TGTGCCAGCAGCTTAGCGGGGACAGGGGGTGGCAATCAGCCCCAGCATTTT	CASSLAGTGGGNQPQHF
TRBD1	TRBV2	TRBJ2-3	NA	TGTGCCAGCAGTGGGACAGGGGGAGGGACGCAGTATTTT	CASSGTGGGTQYF
NA	TRBV4-2	TRBJ1-3	NA	TGTGCCAGCAGCCAAGAACAGGTCTTCTCTGGAAACACCATATATTTT	CASSQEQVFSGNTIYF
TRBD2	TRBV5-1	TRBJ2-1	NA	TGCGCCAGCAGCTTGGCGGCTAGCGGGACCTACAATGAGCAGTTCTTC	CASSLAASGTYNEQFF
TRBD2	TRBV4-1	TRBJ2-5	NA	TGCGCCAGCAGTCGACCCCGGACTAGCGGGGGAGAGACCCAGTACTTC	CASSRPRTSGGETQYF
NA	TRBV11-2	TRBJ2-1	NA	TGTGCCAGCAGCCCGGGCCTAGGGGCAGTGGATGAGCAGTTCTTC	CASSPGLGAVDEQFF